These 10 T cell receptor beta chains originate from one sample sequenced in a study of shared clonotypes between healthy human individuals. Clones were read by immunoSEQ multiplex PCR, and TCRdb kept only the in-frame ones, dropping some. The sample holds 1.6 million or so clones, approximately 98.5% seen once. The sequenced material came from naive CD4+ T cells sorted from blood. Specified subset: CD45RA+ positively selected. The receptor set was obtained from a man aged 30-40 years in good health.

The V and J genes are TRBV5-5 and TRBJ1-4; the D gene is possibly TRBD1 (5 bases). From germline, CDR1 is SGHKS and CDR2 YYEKEE (reference sequence). This CDR3 region has 15 residues. V gave up 3 bases and J gave up 5 bases, with 14 bases separating them. This CDR3 reads CASSSGHSLNEKLFF. The CDR3 nucleotides are TGTGCCAGCAGCTCAGGACATTCCCTAAATGAAAAACTGTTTTTT.

CDR3 sequence reads: CAISEPVLTGEQYF. CDR3 in DNA: TGTGCCATCAGTGAGCCTGTCCTAACGGGCGAGCAGTACTTC. V gene TRBV10-3 combines with J gene TRBJ2-7; D not certain. Trimming took off 2 bases at V and 6 bases at J, with 14 bases between the two ends. Per germline, CDR1 ENHRY and CDR2 SYGVKD. The CDR3 is 14 amino acids.

CDR3 amino acids: CASSLAPGTWNTEAFF. CDR3 DNA sequence: TGCGCCAGCAGCTTGGCCCCTGGGACTTGGAACACTGAAGCTTTCTTT. V and J are TRBV5-1 and TRBJ1-1; D perhaps matches TRBD1 (5 bases). The CDR3 consists of 16 residues. The germline CDR1 and CDR2 sequences are SGHRS and YFSETQ. The V end lost 0 bases, the J end lost 1 base, and 13 bases lay between the germline ends.

The gene calls are TRBV5-4 and TRBJ2-1, with 9 bases matching TRBD1. CDR1 and CDR2 (germline): SGHNT, YYREEE (reference sequence). V trimming: 3 bases; J trimming: 10 bases; junction bases outside the gene matches: 11. CDR3 length equals 15 residues. The CDR3 loop is CASSYPGGQGGEQFF. CDR3 sequence (DNA): TGTGCCAGCAGCTACCCAGGGGGACAGGGCGGGGAGCAGTTCTTC.

This clone was observed a single time. The chain has TRBV19 and TRBJ2-2; 14 bases match TRBD2. The CDR3 length is 19 residues. The ends lost 3 bases at V and 2 bases at J; junction bases unmatched: 8. Germline assignment: CDR1 LNHDA and CDR2 SQIVND (reference sequence). The CDR3 coding sequence is TGTGCCAGTAGTATTACGGACGGACTAGCGGGAGGAAACACCGGGGAGCTGTTTTTT. Its translation: CASSITDGLAGGNTGELFF.

Remarks on this clone: Other nucleotide sequences from this sample produce the same CDR3. This sequence joins TRBV29-1 and TRBJ2-5; 7 positions agree with TRBD2. CDR3 length equals 12 residues. After removal of 6 bases from V and 2 bases from J, the junction contained 3 bases not matched to a gene. CDR1 and CDR2 (germline): SQVTM, ANQGSEA. CDR3: CSVGGGQETQYF. CDR3 DNA: TGCAGCGTGGGGGGAGGGCAAGAGACCCAGTACTTC.

The V gene is TRBV6-5, the J gene TRBJ1-1, with TRBD1 matching over 7 bases. With 6 bases clipped from V and 4 bases from J, the junction kept 8 bases outside the gene matches. CDR3 length: 14 residues. Germline V gene lookup returns CDR1 MNHEY and CDR2 SVGAGI. CDR3 sequence reads: CASRPDRVTTEAFF. In DNA, the CDR3 is TGTGCCAGCAGGCCCGACAGGGTGACCACTGAAGCTTTCTTT.

This chain joins TRBV5-8 and TRBJ1-1; D gene uncertain. V was cut by 7 bases and J by 1 base, with 20 bases left in between. The CDR3 is made up of 16 amino acids. Germline V lookup: CDR1 SGHTS, CDR2 YDEGEE. CDR3 bases: TGTGCCAGCTGCCTTTTAGGGCACGAAGGGAACACTGAAGCTTTCTTT. Translated: CASCLLGHEGNTEAFF.

The CDR3 region is CASAEGQSLDQPQHF. Written as DNA, the CDR3 is TGTGCCAGCGCGGAAGGACAGTCTCTGGATCAGCCCCAGCATTTT. V usage is TRBV28 and J usage is TRBJ1-5; maybe TRBD1 (6 bases). Trimming took off 8 bases at V and 5 bases at J, with 19 bases between the two ends. CDR1 and CDR2 (germline): MDHEN, SYDVKM. The length of the CDR3 is 15 residues. Full variable domain (rest looked up from reference TRBV28 and TRBJ1-5): DVKVTQSSRYLVKRTGEKVFLECVQDMDHENMFWYRQDPGLGLRLIYFSYDVKMKEKGDIPEGYSVSREKKERFSLILESASTNQTSMYLCASAEGQSLDQPQHFGDGTRLSIL.

The chain is built from TRBV28 and TRBJ2-4, with 13 bases aligning to TRBD2. This CDR3 is built from 17 residues. Trimming removed 7 bases from V and 3 bases from J; junction bases left unmatched: 9. The germline CDR1 and CDR2 sequences are MDHEN and SYDVKM. The CDR3 loop reads CASTTSGRAGGKNIQYF. CDR3 in DNA: TGTGCCAGCACAACTAGCGGGAGGGCCGGGGGCAAAAACATTCAGTACTTC.